This is a list of T cell receptor beta chains from one sample in a study of T cells in Graves' hyperthyroidism and ophthalmopathy. Via MiXCR, TCRdb re-called the multiplex PCR reads, giving one row per CDR3 protein. The table has a few hundred thousand distinct CDR3 sequences, roughly 15% seen once; the top ten hold 10% to 15%. Sample: blood. The receptors were sampled from a middle-aged woman with Graves' hyperthyroidism that later progressed to Graves' ophthalmopathy. Each CDR3 is given with its conserved first and last residue. A D gene is named only where the DNA matches it firmly. A clone size is listed for some rows: how often the clone was seen (once, few, many), or a class if it is expanded.

clone_size	d_call	v_call	j_call	cdr3_nt	cdr3_aa
few	.	TRBV4-1	TRBJ1-5	TGCGCCAGCAGCCAAGGCTTGACCGGACAGTTGAATCAGCCCCAGCATTTT	CASSQGLTGQLNQPQHF
many	.	TRBV12-3/TRBV12-4	TRBJ2-5	TGTGCCAGCAGTTCTAAGTGGACTTGCCAAGAGACCCAGTACTTC	CASSSKWTCQETQYF
many	.	TRBV6-2/TRBV6-3	TRBJ1-1	TGTGCCAGCACCCGGCATGCGGAAGCTTTCTTT	CASTRHAEAFF
many	.	TRBV7-8	TRBJ2-1	TGTGCCAGCAGCTTAGGGCGGGTGGGGTACAATGAGCAGTTCTTC	CASSLGRVGYNEQFF
many	.	TRBV6-5	TRBJ1-1	TGTGCCAGCAGTTACGCCCTGGGCACTGAAGCTTTCTTT	CASSYALGTEAFF
many	.	TRBV3-1	TRBJ2-1	TGTGCCAGCAGCAGTAGAGAATACAATGAGCAGTTCTTC	CASSSREYNEQFF
.	.	TRBV28	TRBJ2-7	TGTGCCAGCAGCTCCCCTTCCCAACAGGGATACGAGCAGTACTTC	CASSSPSQQGYEQYF
few	.	TRBV19	TRBJ1-2	TGTACCAGTAGTATGGAAGGGAAGGGCTACACCTTC	CTSSMEGKGYTF
many	.	TRBV27	TRBJ1-5	TGTGCCAGCAGTTTAAATCAGCCCCAGCATTTT	CASSLNQPQHF
many	.	TRBV7-9	TRBJ2-2	TGTGCCAGCAGCTTAGAATTGGTCGGGGAGCTGTTTTTT	CASSLELVGELFF
many	TRBD1	TRBV19	TRBJ2-5	TGTGCCAGCAACCACGACAGGGAAGAGACCCAGTACTTC	CASNHDREETQYF
many	TRBD1	TRBV28	TRBJ2-7	TGTGCCAGCACCATGGGGGGGACAGGGTCCTACGAGCAGTACTTC	CASTMGGTGSYEQYF
.	.	TRBV28	TRBJ1-2	TGTGCCAGCAGTTTCTCCGGGACGGCTGCCCTTTATGGCTACACCTTC	CASSFSGTAALYGYTF
many	TRBD2	TRBV9	TRBJ2-1	TGTGCCAGCAGCGTAGAATGGGCGGGAGGGGTAAACAATGAGCAGTTCTTC	CASSVEWAGGVNNEQFF
.	.	TRBV5-1	TRBJ1-1	TGCGCCAGCAGCGTCGGACAGCCGAACACTGAAGCTTTCTTT	CASSVGQPNTEAFF
few	.	TRBV14	TRBJ2-7	TGTGCCAGCAGCCATGAAACAGGATCCGAGCAGTACTTC	CASSHETGSEQYF
many	.	TRBV20-1	TRBJ1-2	TGCAGTGCTAGTTCGAGTGGCTACACCTTC	CSASSSGYTF
.	.	TRBV27	TRBJ2-2	TGTGCCAGCAGTTCATGGGCCGGGAGTACGAACACCGGGGAGCTGTTTTTT	CASSSWAGSTNTGELFF
many	.	TRBV28	TRBJ2-7	TGTGCCAGCACCTCCACCAGGGAGCAGTACTTC	CASTSTREQYF
many	.	TRBV27	TRBJ2-5	TGTGCCAGCAGTTTAATCGGTGGGGCTACCCAGTACTTC	CASSLIGGATQYF
.	.	TRBV4-1	TRBJ2-3	TGCGCCAGCAGCCAAGACAGCGATACGCAGTATTTT	CASSQDSDTQYF
many	TRBD2	TRBV2	TRBJ2-5	TGTGCCAGCAGTGAGCCTAGCGGGAGCATAGAGACCCAGTACTTC	CASSEPSGSIETQYF
many	.	TRBV7-9	TRBJ2-1	TGTGCCAGCGGAGGAACAGTTTGGGATGAGCAGTTCTTC	CASGGTVWDEQFF
.	TRBD1	TRBV12-3/TRBV12-4	TRBJ2-1	TGTGCCAGCAGTTTGGCGGACAGGCTATACAATGAGCAGTTCTTC	CASSLADRLYNEQFF